Here is one T cell receptor (beta chain) with its context. It lacks a known antigen. The record has no base qualities; no much larger clone is one base away. The method behind the library was the immunoSEQ multiplex PCR assay. What TCRdb holds here is the immuneACCESS table cut down to in-frame rearrangements. Part of the clones is not present; checked against another copy, under half of the missing clones reflect an unresolved V gene, and the others are unexplained. This sample is represented by about 51,000 clones; 93% of them were singletons. About 1.9% of the sample lies in the top ten. The data originate from a study of T cell changes during pregnancy in multiple sclerosis (dated by TCRdb to 2018 to 2020). Turning to the overall study: Changes in the T cell repertoire over the course of pregnancy were examined in this study in women with multiple sclerosis.

Its CDR3 holds 14 amino acids, cysteine through phenylalanine. CDR3 DNA only is kept here, 42 bases in frame from base 1. Reading the germline V gene (reference sequence) gives CDR1 MNHEY and CDR2 SMNVEV. V lost 2 bases and J lost 0 bases; the stretch between them is 5 bases long. Recombination connected TRBV27 to TRBJ1-3; the D gene cannot be resolved reliably. Sequenced material: peripheral blood, taken in the second trimester of pregnancy. This sequence originates from a female donor with multiple sclerosis, enrolled in a pregnancy study. CDR3 sequence: CASSLAGSGNTIYF. At the DNA level, the sequence is TGTGCCAGCAGTTTAGCAGGCTCTGGAAACACCATATATTTT.